This T cell receptor beta chain was sequenced in a study of control samples from healthy donors and cancer patients. TCRdb's table, derived via immunoSEQ multiplex PCR, lists solely in-frame clones and lacks some. The sample includes around 190,000 clones, 85% to 95% of them seen just once. The CDR3 length is 17 residues. Germline V gene lookup returns CDR1 LGHNA and CDR2 YNFKEQ. Unmatched junction bases numbered 12, after V lost 0 bases and J lost 5 bases. The sample taken for sequencing was blood. The rearrangement links TRBV4-2 to TRBJ2-5; 7 bases are shared with TRBD2. The sequence was obtained from a man younger than 45 in good health. CDR3 amino acids: CASSQEIISGGSETQYF. Written as DNA, the CDR3 is TGTGCCAGCAGCCAAGAAATAATATCGGGAGGATCGGAGACCCAGTACTTC.